This T cell receptor beta chain was obtained from a study of identical twins (dated by TCRdb to the mid-2010s). General notes on the study: To test whether fetal clonotypes persist, this study deep-sequenced TCR alpha and beta repertoires from monozygotic twins, from unrelated adults of various ages, and from cord blood. Replicate twin experiments were performed at different times using different library preparation protocols to rule out contamination. General conclusions and limits of the study: Invariant T cells such as MAIT and iNKT could partly confound zero-insertion analyses, though diverse VJ usage argued against this for most clonotypes. Excess twin sharing in beta out-of-frame sequences was weaker because fewer shared sequences lowered the signal-to-noise ratio. Compared with coincidental sharing between unrelated individuals, out-of-frame TCR alpha sequences shared between twins showed an excess of sequences with low generation probability. Conclusions relied on cross-sectional statistical analysis, since the same donors could not be followed over many years. Abundant cord blood beta clonotypes had fewer insertions, young adult naive repertoires showed a similar but weaker trend, and memory repertoires showed no such trend. Out-of-frame TCR alpha sharing in monozygotic twins was systematically underestimated by recombination models, whereas sharing between unrelated individuals was in agreement with the recombination models.

This clonotype has a count of ten or more. The clone's antigen remains unknown. Base qualities are not at hand, and no much larger clone is one base apart. The library relied on 5' RACE. Sequenced using an Illumina HiSeq 2000. Template switching introduced a universal primer binding site; the final cDNA contained a unique molecular identifier, enabling accurate counting of TCR cDNA molecules. Specific primers in the conserved constant-segment region were used to synthesize first-strand cDNA for the TCR alpha and beta chains. To control for contamination, every cDNA library carried two barcodes: a SMART-Mk sample barcode plus Illumina barcodes. TruSeq adapter sequences along with Illumina sample barcodes were introduced in two successive PCR steps. Sequencing of the TCR alpha and beta cDNA libraries was done on the Illumina HiSeq platform using custom primers. Concerning the study's data processing: MiGEC processed the raw reads to extract unique molecular identifiers, while MiXCR was used to determine the CDR3 positions. Recombination models were inferred per individual with the repgenHMM and IGoR tools using an EM algorithm. Shared clonotypes were analyzed with the tcR package in R, and sharing was normalized by the product of cloneset sizes. Out-of-frame nonproductive sequences were analyzed to study raw recombination free of thymic and clonal selection effects. Starting from the raw public reads, TCRdb applied fastp trimming at Q25, assembled clones with MiXCR and retained in-frame beta chains. Records with the same CDR3 protein are collapsed into one entry carrying the most frequent genes and DNA. What appears here as the V and J calls and clone size reflects TCRdb's work, not the paper's. A total of hundreds of thousands of distinct CDR3 sequences appear in this sample, roughly 6% of them only once. The ten largest clones capture 1.5% to 2% of the sample.

All donors were healthy Caucasians. Three unrelated non-twin adults were additionally sequenced: a male aged 18 to 30, a male aged 50 to 60 and a female aged 50 to 60. Using Miltenyi CD45RO+ enrichment and human naive T-cell isolation kits, memory (CD45RO+) and naive T cells were isolated from PBMC. The junction shows trimming of 4 bases on V and 6 bases on J, plus 16 bases between the germline ends. The CDR3 has 13 amino acids, counting the end cysteine and phenylalanine. The retained sequence is limited to the CDR3, 39 bases, with the frame set at the first base. CDR1 and CDR2, looked up from the germline V gene (reference sequence), are DFQATT and SNEGSKA.

The sequencing input was naive T cells sorted from blood. What this sample's cell subset or site label stands for: cells isolated with a human naive T-cell isolation kit. Rearrangement joined TRBV20-1 to TRBJ2-7; the D call is tentative, TRBD1 or TRBD2, as each matches 5 bases. This clonotype was sampled from a man aged 18 to 30 in good health. CDR3 sequence: CSATERGAGEQYF. The DNA sequence is as follows: TGCAGTGCTACCGAACGGGGCGCGGGCGAGCAGTACTTC.